This T cell receptor (beta chain) was identified in a study of early T cells in non-severe SARS-CoV-2 infection. Whole-study context: Bulk RNA taken from unsorted whole blood was sequenced, leaving chains unpaired.

Study results and limitations: Reliance on VDJdb matching favored anti-spike CD8 responses; private and CD4 specificities were missed.

Individual cDNA molecules were tagged with unique molecular identifiers. TCRdb re-called the 5' RACE reads through MiXCR, storing one row per CDR3 protein. The sample has over 55,000 distinct CDR3 sequences, 10% seen once; the top ten hold under 9%. This clonotype occurred many times. Its antigen is currently unknown. V was shortened by 5 bases and J by 0 bases, with 7 bases between the two germline ends. There are 13 residues in the CDR3. The V gene is TRBV12-3 or TRBV12-4, the J gene TRBJ1-1; D is unresolved. This TCR derives from an adult who was a healthcare worker with PCR-confirmed SARS-CoV-2 infection or an uninfected control (not recorded which). Sequenced material: whole blood. The CDR3 DNA reads TGTGCCAGCAGTCCACAGCTGAACACTGAAGCTTTCTTT. Its protein is CASSPQLNTEAFF.